The sequence of this TCR beta chain was determined in a study of cytomegalovirus exposure and HLA in healthy donors. Findings and caveats of the study: TCR sequences were mostly rare, though some public TCRs occurred in many donors. A later analysis found first-cohort TCR clusters tended to co-occur in the 90 to 150 validation repertoires. Researchers catalogued about 150 TCR beta chains as cytomegalovirus-associated.

Libraries were prepared by immunoSEQ multiplex PCR; TCRdb keeps only in-frame clonotypes and omits some of them. The sample yields about 150,000 clones, approximately 90% seen once. On this clone: Its specificity is unknown.

The CDR3 runs to 13 residues. Trimming removed 0 bases at V and 5 bases at J, with 7 bases between. The germline gives CDR1 SGHDT, CDR2 YYEEEE. This receptor was identified in a woman aged 25 to 45 in good health and CMV-seropositive. Sequenced: PBMCs. The chain carries TRBV5-6 and TRBJ2-3; no firm D call. The CDR3 loop is CASSLGSEDTQYF. The DNA for the CDR3 is TGTGCCAGCAGCTTGGGGTCAGAAGATACGCAGTATTTT.